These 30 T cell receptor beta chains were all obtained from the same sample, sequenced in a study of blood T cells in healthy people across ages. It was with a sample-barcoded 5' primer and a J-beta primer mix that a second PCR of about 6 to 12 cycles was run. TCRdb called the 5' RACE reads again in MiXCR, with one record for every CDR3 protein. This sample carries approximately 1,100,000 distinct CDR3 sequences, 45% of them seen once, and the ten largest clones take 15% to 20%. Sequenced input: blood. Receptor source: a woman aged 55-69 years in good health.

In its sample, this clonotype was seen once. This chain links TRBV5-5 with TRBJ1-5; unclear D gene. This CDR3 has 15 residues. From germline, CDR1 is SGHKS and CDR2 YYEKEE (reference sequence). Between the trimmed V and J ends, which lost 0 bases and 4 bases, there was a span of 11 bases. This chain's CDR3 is CASSLVGRVNQPQHF. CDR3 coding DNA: TGTGCCAGCAGCTTGGTAGGGAGGGTAAATCAGCCCCAGCATTTT. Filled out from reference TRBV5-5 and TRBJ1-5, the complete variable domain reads DAGVTQSPTHLIKTRGQQVTLRCSPISGHKSVSWYQQVLGQGPQFIFQYYEKEERGRGNFPDRFSARQFPNYSSELNVNALLLGDSALYLCASSLVGRVNQPQHFGDGTRLSIL.

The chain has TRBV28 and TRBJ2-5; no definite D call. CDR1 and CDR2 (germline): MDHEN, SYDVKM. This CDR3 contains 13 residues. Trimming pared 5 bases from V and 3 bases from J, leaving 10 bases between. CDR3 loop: CASSVFREETQYF. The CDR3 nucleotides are TGTGCCAGCAGTGTATTCCGAGAAGAGACCCAGTACTTC.

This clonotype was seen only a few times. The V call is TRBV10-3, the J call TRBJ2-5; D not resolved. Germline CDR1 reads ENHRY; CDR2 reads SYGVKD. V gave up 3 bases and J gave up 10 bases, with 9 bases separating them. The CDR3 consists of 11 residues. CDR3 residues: CAISETNSQYF. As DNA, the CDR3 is TGTGCCATCAGTGAAACTAACAGCCAGTACTTC.

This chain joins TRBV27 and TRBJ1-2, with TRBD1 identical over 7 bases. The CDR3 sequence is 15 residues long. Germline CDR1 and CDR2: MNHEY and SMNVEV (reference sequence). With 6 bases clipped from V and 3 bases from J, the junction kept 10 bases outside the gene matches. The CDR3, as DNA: TGTGCCAGCAGAGTTCGACCCGGGACAGACTATGGCTACACCTTC. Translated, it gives CASRVRPGTDYGYTF.

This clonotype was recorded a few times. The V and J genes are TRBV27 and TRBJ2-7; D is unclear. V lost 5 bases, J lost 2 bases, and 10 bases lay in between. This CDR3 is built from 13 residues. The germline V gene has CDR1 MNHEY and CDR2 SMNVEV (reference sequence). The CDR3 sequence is CASSGRSTYEQYF. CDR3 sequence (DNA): TGTGCCAGCAGTGGTAGAAGCACCTACGAGCAGTACTTC.

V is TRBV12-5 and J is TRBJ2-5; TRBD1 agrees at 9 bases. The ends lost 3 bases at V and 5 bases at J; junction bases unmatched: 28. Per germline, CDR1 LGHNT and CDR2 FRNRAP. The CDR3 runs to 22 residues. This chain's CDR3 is CASGFYAKGQGSQSQYIETQYF. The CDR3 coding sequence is TGTGCTAGTGGTTTTTACGCAAAAGGACAGGGGTCACAATCTCAGTATATCGAGACCCAGTACTTC.

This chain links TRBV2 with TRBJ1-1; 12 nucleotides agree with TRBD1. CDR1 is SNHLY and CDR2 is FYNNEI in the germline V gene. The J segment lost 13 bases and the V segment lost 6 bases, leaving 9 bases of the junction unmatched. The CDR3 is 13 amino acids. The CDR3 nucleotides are TGTGCCAGCAGCTCCGGGACAGGGGGCGTCAATTTCTTT. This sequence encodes CASSSGTGGVNFF.

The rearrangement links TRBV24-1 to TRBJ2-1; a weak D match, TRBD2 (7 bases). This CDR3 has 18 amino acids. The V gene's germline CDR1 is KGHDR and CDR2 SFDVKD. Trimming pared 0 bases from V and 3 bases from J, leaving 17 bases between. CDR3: CATSDLPPGEGVYNEQFF. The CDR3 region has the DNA TGTGCCACCAGTGATTTGCCGCCAGGGGAGGGGGTCTACAATGAGCAGTTCTTC.

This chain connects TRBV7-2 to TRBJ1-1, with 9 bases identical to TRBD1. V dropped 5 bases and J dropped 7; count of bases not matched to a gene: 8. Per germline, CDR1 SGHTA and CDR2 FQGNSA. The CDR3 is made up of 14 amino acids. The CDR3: CASSLTGGSGEAFF. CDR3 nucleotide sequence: TGTGCCAGCAGCCTAACAGGGGGCTCAGGTGAAGCTTTCTTT.

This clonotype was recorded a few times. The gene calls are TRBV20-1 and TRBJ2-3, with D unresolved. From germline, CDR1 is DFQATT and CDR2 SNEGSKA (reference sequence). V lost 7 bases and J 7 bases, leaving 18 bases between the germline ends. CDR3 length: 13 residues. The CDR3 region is CSVDPKTAYTQYF. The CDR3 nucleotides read TGCAGTGTGGACCCTAAAACTGCGTATACGCAGTATTTT.

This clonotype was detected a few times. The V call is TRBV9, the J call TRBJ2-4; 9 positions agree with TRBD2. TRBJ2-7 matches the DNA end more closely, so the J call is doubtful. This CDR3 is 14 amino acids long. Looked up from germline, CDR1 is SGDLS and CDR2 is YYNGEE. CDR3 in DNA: TGTGCCAGCAGCCCTTGGACTAGCGAGTACGAGCAGTACTTC. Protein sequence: CASSPWTSEYEQYF.

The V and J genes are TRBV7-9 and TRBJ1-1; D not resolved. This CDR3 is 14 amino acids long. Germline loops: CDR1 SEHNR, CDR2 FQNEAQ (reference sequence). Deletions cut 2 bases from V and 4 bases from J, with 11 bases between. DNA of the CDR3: TGTGCCAGCAGCTTACATGGGGTAGGCACTGAAGCTTTCTTT. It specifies CASSLHGVGTEAFF.

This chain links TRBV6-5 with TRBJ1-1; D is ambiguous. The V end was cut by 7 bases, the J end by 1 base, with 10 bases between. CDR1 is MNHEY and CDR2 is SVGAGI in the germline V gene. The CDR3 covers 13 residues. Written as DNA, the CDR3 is TGTGCCAGCATACCGACGGGGAACACTGAAGCTTTCTTT. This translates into CASIPTGNTEAFF.

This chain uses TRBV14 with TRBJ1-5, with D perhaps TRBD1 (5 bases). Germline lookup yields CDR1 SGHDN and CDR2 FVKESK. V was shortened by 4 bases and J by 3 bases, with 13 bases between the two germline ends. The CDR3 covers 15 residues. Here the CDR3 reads CASSPGGINNQPQHF. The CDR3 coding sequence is TGTGCCAGCAGCCCCGGGGGGATCAACAATCAGCCCCAGCATTTT.

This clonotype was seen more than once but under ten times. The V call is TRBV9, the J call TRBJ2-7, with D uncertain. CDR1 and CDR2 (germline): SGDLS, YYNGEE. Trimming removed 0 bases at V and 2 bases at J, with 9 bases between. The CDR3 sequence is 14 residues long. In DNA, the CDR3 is TGTGCCAGCAGCGTAGAGCCGGACCCCTACGAGCAGTACTTC. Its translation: CASSVEPDPYEQYF.

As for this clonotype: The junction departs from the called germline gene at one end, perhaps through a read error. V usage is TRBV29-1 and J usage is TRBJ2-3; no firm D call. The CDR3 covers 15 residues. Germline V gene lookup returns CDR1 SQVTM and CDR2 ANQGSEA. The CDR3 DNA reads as TGCAGCGTTGAACAAGGGTACGGTAGCACAGATGCGCAGTATTTT. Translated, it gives CSVEQGYGSTDAQYF.

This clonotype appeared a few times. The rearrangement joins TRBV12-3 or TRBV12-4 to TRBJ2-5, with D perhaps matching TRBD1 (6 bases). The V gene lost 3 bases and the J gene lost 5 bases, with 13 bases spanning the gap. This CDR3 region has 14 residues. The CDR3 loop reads CASSLTGFGETQYF. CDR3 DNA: TGTGCCAGCAGTTTGACAGGATTTGGGGAGACCCAGTACTTC.

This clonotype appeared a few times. In DNA, the CDR3 is TGTGCCAGCATTTTTAGGGGACAGGGGATAACAGAGCAGTACTTC. Protein sequence: CASIFRGQGITEQYF. The chain couples TRBV27 to TRBJ2-7, with TRBD1 matching over 10 bases. V trimming: 7 bases; J trimming: 7 bases; junction bases outside the gene matches: 13. This CDR3 comprises 15 residues. CDR1 is MNHEY, CDR2 SMNVEV, per germline (reference sequence).

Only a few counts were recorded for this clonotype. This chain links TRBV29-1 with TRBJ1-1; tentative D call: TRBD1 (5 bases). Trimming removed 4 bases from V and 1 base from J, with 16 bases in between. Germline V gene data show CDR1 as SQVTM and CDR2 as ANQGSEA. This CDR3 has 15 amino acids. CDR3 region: CSVGGGKSRNTEAFF. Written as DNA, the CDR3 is TGCAGCGTTGGGGGGGGGAAATCAAGGAACACTGAAGCTTTCTTT.

The CDR3 sequence is CSAARTGEQYF. The CDR3 DNA follows: TGCAGTGCTGCCCGGACGGGGGAGCAGTACTTC. The chain joins TRBV20-1 to TRBJ2-7, with TRBD2 as a possible D gene (5 bases). Trimming removed 5 bases at V and 7 bases at J, with 12 bases between. The CDR3 spans 11 residues. The germline CDR1 and CDR2 sequences are DFQATT and SNEGSKA (reference sequence).

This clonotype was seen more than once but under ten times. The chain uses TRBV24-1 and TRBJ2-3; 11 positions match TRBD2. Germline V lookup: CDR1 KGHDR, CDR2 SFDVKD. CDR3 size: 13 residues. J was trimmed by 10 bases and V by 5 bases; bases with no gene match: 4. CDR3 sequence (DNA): TGTGCCACCAGTGGCCAACTAGCGGGGGCGCAGTATTTT. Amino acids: CATSGQLAGAQYF.

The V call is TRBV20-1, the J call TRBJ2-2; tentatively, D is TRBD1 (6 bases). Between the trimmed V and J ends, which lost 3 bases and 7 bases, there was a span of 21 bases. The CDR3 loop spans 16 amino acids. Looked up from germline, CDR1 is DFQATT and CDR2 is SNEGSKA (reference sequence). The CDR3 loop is CSARPHTGLGDGELFF. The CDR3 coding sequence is TGCAGTGCTAGGCCCCATACAGGGCTAGGAGACGGGGAGCTGTTTTTT.

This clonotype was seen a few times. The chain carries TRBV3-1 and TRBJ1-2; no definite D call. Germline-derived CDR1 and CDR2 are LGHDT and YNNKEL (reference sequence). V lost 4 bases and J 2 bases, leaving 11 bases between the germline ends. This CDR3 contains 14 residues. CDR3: CASSRGRMNYGYTF. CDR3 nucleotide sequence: TGTGCCAGCAGCCGAGGACGGATGAACTATGGCTACACCTTC.

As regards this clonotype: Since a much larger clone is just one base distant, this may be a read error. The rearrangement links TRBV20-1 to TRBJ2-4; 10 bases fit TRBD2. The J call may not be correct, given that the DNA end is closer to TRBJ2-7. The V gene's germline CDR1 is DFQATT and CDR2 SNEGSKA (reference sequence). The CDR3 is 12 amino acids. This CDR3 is CSAETSGHEQYF. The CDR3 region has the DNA TGCAGTGCAGAGACTAGCGGGCACGAGCAGTACTTC.

CDR3: CSARDWGSYNEQFF. The DNA of the CDR3 is TGCAGTGCTAGAGATTGGGGTTCGTACAATGAGCAGTTCTTC. The chain uses TRBV20-1 and TRBJ2-1; no definite D call. The V end lost 0 bases, the J end lost 4 bases, and 10 bases lay between the germline ends. CDR3 size: 14 residues. Looked up from germline, CDR1 is DFQATT and CDR2 is SNEGSKA (reference sequence).

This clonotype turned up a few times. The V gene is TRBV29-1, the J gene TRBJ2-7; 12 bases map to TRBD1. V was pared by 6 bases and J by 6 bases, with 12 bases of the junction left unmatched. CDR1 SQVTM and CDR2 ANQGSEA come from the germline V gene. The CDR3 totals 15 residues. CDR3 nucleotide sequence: TGCAGCGTCATACGCGGGGGACAGGGGGCGAGCGAGCAGTACTTC. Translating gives CSVIRGGQGASEQYF.

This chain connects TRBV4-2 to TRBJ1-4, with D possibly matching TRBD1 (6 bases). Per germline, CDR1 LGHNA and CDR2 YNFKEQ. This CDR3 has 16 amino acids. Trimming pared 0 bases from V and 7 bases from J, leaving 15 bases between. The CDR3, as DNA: TGTGCCAGCAGCCAAGATTCGGGGGCGGGAGGTGAAAAACTGTTTTTT. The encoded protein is CASSQDSGAGGEKLFF.

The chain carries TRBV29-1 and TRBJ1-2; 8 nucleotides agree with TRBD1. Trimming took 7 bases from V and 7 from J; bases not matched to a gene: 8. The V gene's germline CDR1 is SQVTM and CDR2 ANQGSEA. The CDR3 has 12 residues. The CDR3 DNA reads TGCAGCGCTTCAGGGGGCGCCGCTGGCTACACCTTC. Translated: CSASGGAAGYTF. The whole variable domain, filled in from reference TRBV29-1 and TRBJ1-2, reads SAVISQKPSRDICQRGTSLTIQCQVDSQVTMMFWYRQQPGQSLTLIATANQGSEATYESGFVIDKFPISRPNLTFSTLTVSNMSPEDSSIYLCSASGGAAGYTFGSGTRLTVV.

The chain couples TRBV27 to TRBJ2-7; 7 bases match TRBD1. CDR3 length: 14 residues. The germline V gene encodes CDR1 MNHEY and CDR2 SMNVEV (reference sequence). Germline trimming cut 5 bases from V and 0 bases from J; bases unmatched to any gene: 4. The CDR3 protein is CASSADRSSYEQYF. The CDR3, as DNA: TGTGCCAGCAGTGCGGACAGGAGCTCCTACGAGCAGTACTTC.

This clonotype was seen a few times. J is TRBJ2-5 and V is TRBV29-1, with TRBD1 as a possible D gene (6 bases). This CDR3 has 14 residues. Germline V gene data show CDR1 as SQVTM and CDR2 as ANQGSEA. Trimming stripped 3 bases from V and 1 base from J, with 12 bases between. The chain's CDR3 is CSVDYRVGQETQYF. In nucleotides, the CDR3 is TGCAGCGTTGATTACAGGGTCGGCCAAGAGACCCAGTACTTC.